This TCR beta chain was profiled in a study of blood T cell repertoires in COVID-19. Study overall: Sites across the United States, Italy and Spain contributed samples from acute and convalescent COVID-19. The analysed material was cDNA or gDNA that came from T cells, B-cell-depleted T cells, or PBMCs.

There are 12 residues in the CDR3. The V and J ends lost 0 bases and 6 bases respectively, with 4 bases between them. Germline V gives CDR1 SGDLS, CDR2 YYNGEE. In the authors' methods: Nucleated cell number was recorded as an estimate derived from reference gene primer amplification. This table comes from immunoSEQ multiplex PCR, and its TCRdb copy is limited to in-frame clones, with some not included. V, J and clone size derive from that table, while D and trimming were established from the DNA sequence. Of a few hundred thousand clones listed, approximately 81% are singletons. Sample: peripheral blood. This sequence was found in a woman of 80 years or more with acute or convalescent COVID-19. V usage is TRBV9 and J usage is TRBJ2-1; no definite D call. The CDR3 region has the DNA TGTGCCAGCAGCGTAGGCGTCAATGAGCAGTTCTTC. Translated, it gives CASSVGVNEQFF. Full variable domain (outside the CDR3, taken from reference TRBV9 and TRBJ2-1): DSGVTQTPKHLITATGQRVTLRCSPRSGDLSVYWYQQSLDQGLQFLIQYYNGEERAKGNILERFSAQQFPDLHSELNLSSLELGDSALYFCASSVGVNEQFFGPGTRLTVL.